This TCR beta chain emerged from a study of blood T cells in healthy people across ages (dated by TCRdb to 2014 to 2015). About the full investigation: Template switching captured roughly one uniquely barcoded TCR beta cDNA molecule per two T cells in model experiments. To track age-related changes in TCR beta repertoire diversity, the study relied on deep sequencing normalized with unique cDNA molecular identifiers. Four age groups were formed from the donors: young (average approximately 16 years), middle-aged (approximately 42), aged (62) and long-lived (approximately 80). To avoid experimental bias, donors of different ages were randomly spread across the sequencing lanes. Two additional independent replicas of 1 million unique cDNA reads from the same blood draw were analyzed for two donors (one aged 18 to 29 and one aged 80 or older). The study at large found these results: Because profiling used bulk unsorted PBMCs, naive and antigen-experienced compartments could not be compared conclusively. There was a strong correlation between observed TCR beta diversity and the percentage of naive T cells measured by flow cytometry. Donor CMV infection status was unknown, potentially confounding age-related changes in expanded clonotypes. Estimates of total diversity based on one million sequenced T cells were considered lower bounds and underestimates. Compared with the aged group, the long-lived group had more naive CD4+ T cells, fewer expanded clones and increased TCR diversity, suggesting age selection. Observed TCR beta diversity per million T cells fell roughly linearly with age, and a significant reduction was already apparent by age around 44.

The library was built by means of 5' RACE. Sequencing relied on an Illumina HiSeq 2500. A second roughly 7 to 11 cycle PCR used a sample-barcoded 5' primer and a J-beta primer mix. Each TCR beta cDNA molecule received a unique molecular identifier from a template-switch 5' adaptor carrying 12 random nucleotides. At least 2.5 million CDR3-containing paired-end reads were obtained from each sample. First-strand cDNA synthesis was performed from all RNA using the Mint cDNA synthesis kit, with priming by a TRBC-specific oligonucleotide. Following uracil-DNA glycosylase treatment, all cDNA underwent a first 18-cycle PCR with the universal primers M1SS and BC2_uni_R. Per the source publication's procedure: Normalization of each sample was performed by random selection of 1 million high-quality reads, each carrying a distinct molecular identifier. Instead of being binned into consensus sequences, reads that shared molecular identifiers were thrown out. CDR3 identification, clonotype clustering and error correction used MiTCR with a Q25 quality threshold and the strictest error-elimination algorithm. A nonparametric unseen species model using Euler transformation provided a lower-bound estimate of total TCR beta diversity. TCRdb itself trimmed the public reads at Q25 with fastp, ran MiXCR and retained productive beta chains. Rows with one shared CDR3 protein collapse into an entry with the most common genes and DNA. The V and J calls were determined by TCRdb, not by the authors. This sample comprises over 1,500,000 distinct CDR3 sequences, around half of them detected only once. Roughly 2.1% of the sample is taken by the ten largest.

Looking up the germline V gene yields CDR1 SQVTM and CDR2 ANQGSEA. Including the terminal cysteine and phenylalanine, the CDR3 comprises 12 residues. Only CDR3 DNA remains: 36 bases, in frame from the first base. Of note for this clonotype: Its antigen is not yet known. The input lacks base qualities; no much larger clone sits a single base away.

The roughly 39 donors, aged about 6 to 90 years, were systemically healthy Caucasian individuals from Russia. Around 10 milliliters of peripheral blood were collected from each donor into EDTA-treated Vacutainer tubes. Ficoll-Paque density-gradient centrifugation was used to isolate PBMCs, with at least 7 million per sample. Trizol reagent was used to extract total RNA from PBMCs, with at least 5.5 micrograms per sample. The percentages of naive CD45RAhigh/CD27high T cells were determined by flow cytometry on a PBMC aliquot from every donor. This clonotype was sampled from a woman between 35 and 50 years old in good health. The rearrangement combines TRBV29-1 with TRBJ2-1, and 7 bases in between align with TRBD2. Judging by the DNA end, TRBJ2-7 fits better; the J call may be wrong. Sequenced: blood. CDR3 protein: CSVRRGYNEQYF. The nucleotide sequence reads TGCAGCGTCCGGCGGGGGTACAATGAGCAGTACTTC.